This entry is about one T cell receptor (beta chain). Its target is not known. This CDR3 has 13 residues. The V segment lost 4 bases and the J segment 6 bases; nucleotides outside the gene matches: 4. The germline V gene encodes CDR1 SGHRS and CDR2 YFSETQ. Time point of the sample: baseline, week 1 (first vaccination visit). Treatment indicated: pre-vaccination baseline after standard-of-care therapy. This sample was included in a study of a mutant IDH1 vaccine in newly diagnosed glioma. Study-level background: Earlier treatment was radiotherapy, temozolomide, or both, with most getting both.

Repertoires were generated with immunoSEQ multiplex PCR, while TCRdb's copy carries only in-frame clones and drops some. The data contain tens of thousands of clones, about 80% of them singletons. Points from the study as a whole: Induction of immune responses by the vaccine occurred in 93.3% of patients. Pseudoprogression seemed unlinked to shifts in top peripheral T cell clonotypes.

This rearrangement joins TRBV5-1 to TRBJ1-2; TRBD1 aligns across 9 bases. Sequences were derived from PBMCs, sampled from a glioma patient treated with radiotherapy, temozolomide or both. This sequence was found in a man aged 40-49 years with glioma. Some clones in this sample may be carry-over from other donors' samples. The CDR3 protein is CASSHGTGNGYTF. DNA for the CDR3: TGCGCCAGCAGCCACGGGACAGGGAATGGCTACACCTTC.